These 29 T cell receptor beta chains share one sample of origin, sequenced in a study of T cells in localized non-small cell lung cancer. The repertoire was sequenced with immunoSEQ multiplex PCR; TCRdb's copy has only in-frame clones and lacks some. The sample includes under 40,000 clones, about 81% seen only once; the top ten take about two fifths. The sequencing here drew on peripheral blood, taken before any cancer treatment. These receptors all come from a male donor older than 55 with stage II squamous cell lung carcinoma.

In its sample, this clone ranks as large. The gene calls are TRBV6-1 and TRBJ2-2; D gene unclear. The ends were cut back, 6 bases at V and 8 bases at J, with 10 bases in the middle. Germline V CDR1 and CDR2: MNHNS, SASEGT. The CDR3 consists of 12 residues. CDR3 sequence: CASREWEGELFF. CDR3 sequence (DNA): TGTGCCAGCAGGGAGTGGGAAGGGGAGCTGTTTTTT.

The chain has TRBV9 and TRBJ2-1; D call uncertain. Looked up from germline, CDR1 is SGDLS and CDR2 is YYNGEE. The germline V and J ends were trimmed by 1 base and 0 bases, with 11 bases remaining between them. The CDR3 covers 16 residues. CDR3 coding DNA: TGTGCCAGCAGCGTATACGCTGCGAGCTCCTACAATGAGCAGTTCTTC. This codes for CASSVYAASSYNEQFF.

This sequence joins TRBV28 and TRBJ1-2; tentative D call: TRBD1 (6 bases). The germline CDR1 and CDR2 sequences are MDHEN and SYDVKM. Trimming took off 2 bases at V and 0 bases at J, with 19 bases between the two ends. The CDR3 spans 18 residues. DNA of the CDR3: TGTGCCAGCAGTTTACAGGCCTTCTACAGGGACGCTAACTATGGCTACACCTTC. Residues: CASSLQAFYRDANYGYTF.

This clone was found many times. V gene TRBV6-5 combines with J gene TRBJ1-2; TRBD1 matches at 7 bases. The CDR3 covers 13 residues. Trimming cost V 6 bases and J 5 bases; bases outside gene matches: 6. Germline CDR1 reads MNHEY; CDR2 reads SVGAGI. The CDR3: CASRTQGRYGYTF. The CDR3 region has the DNA TGTGCCAGCAGGACACAGGGGCGGTATGGCTACACCTTC.

This chain uses TRBV7-6 with TRBJ1-6; D not resolved. The V end lost 1 base, the J end lost 11 bases, and 9 bases lay between the germline ends. This CDR3 comprises 13 residues. Germline-derived CDR1 and CDR2 are SGHVS and FNYEAQ. CDR3 in amino acids: CASSLVSEAPLHF. The CDR3 nucleotides are TGTGCCAGCAGCTTAGTGTCCGAGGCACCCCTCCACTTT.

This chain connects TRBV30 to TRBJ2-1; TRBD2 aligns across 9 bases. The length of the CDR3 is 14 residues. The V segment lost 2 bases and the J segment 10 bases; nucleotides outside the gene matches: 9. In germline, CDR1 is GTSNPN, CDR2 SVGIG (reference sequence). CDR3 sequence: CAWSMAGGPGEQFF. DNA of the CDR3: TGTGCCTGGAGTATGGCGGGGGGGCCAGGGGAGCAGTTCTTC.

CDR3 bases: TGTGCCTGGACCCTGGGGCTCAATCAGCCCCAGCATTTT. It encodes CAWTLGLNQPQHF. The chain has TRBV30 and TRBJ1-5, with D maybe TRBD1 (5 bases). The CDR3 loop spans 13 amino acids. Germline CDR1 is GTSNPN and CDR2 is SVGIG (reference sequence). V gave up 4 bases and J gave up 3 bases, with 10 bases separating them. Using reference TRBV30 and TRBJ1-5 for the parts outside the CDR3, the full variable domain is SQTIHQWPATLVQPVGSPLSLECTVEGTSNPNLYWYRQAAGRGLQLLFYSVGIGQISSEVPQNLSASRPQDRQFILSSKKLLLSDSGFYLCAWTLGLNQPQHFGDGTRLSIL.

The CDR3 loop is CASSALTSGSGSEQFF. The CDR3 DNA sequence: TGTGCCAGCAGTGCCCTAACTAGCGGGAGCGGTAGTGAGCAGTTCTTC. The rearrangement links TRBV6-4 to TRBJ2-1; 11 bases match TRBD2. V was clipped by 4 bases and J by 9 bases; unmatched bases: 11. Germline V CDR1 and CDR2: MRHNA, SNTAGT. The CDR3 covers 16 residues.

The J gene is TRBJ1-2, the V gene TRBV7-2; no definite D call. This CDR3 is built from 13 residues. V was shortened by 0 bases and J by 2 bases, with 4 bases between the two germline ends. Germline V gene sequence: CDR1 SGHTA, CDR2 FQGNSA. The CDR3 bases are TGTGCCAGCAGCTTAGCCGTAAACTATGGCTACACCTTC. As protein: CASSLAVNYGYTF.

In its sample, this clone ranks as medium-sized. The gene calls are TRBV9 and TRBJ2-5; no clear D. The CDR3 is 12 amino acids. The germline V and J ends were trimmed by 0 bases and 5 bases, with 5 bases remaining between them. Germline-derived CDR1 and CDR2 are SGDLS and YYNGEE. DNA of the CDR3: TGTGCCAGCAGCGTAGTATGGGAGACCCAGTACTTC. It is translated as CASSVVWETQYF.

The chain combines TRBV7-2 with TRBJ2-2, with 8 positions matching TRBD2. V was clipped by 11 bases and J by 3 bases; unmatched bases: 5. The germline V gene encodes CDR1 SGHTA and CDR2 FQGNSA. This CDR3 has 13 residues. CDR3 DNA sequence: TGTGCCGACGGGGGGGCCGACACCGGGGAGCTGTTTTTT. Protein: CADGGADTGELFF.

This chain connects TRBV5-1 to TRBJ2-1; D gene unclear. Trimming took off 0 bases at V and 6 bases at J, with 7 bases between the two ends. The CDR3 loop spans 13 amino acids. CDR1 and CDR2 (germline): SGHRS, YFSETQ. The CDR3 loop is CASSLGVPNEQFF. CDR3 nucleotides: TGCGCCAGCAGCTTGGGGGTCCCCAATGAGCAGTTCTTC.

V gene TRBV9 combines with J gene TRBJ1-3; 8 bases align to TRBD1. Germline CDR1 SGDLS, CDR2 YYNGEE. Trimming took 3 bases from V and 4 from J; bases not matched to a gene: 6. CDR3 size: 15 residues. CDR3 region: CASSGTGFSGNTIYF. The DNA of the CDR3 is TGTGCCAGCAGCGGGACAGGGTTTTCCGGAAACACCATATATTTT.

As for this clone: A junction boundary mismatches the germline segment, possibly from a read error. This CDR3 is also generated by other DNA sequences in the sample. This chain uses TRBV7-2 with TRBJ1-5; D call uncertain. The CDR3 is 15 amino acids. The germline CDR1 and CDR2 sequences are SGHTA and FQGNSA. CDR3 loop: CASSSSGRPNQPQHF. The CDR3 region has the DNA TGTGCCAGCAGCTCCTCGGGCAGACCCAATCAGCCCCAGCATTTC. Complete variable domain (other parts from reference TRBV7-2 and TRBJ1-5): GAGVSQSPSNKVTEKGKDVELRCDPISGHTALYWYRQSLGQGLEFLIYFQGNSAPDKSGLPSDRFSAERTGGSVSTLTIQRTQQEDSAVYLCASSSSGRPNQPQHFGDGTRLSIL.

The chain links TRBV5-1 to TRBJ2-3, with no clear D. CDR1 is SGHRS and CDR2 is YFSETQ in the germline V gene. Trimming cost V 4 bases and J 3 bases, with 6 bases left between them. CDR3 length: 12 residues. The CDR3 here is CASSLDTDTQYF. The CDR3, as DNA: TGCGCCAGCAGCCTCGATACAGATACGCAGTATTTT.

This chain links TRBV7-3 with TRBJ1-2, with D tentatively TRBD1 (6 bases). The CDR3 covers 13 residues. The V and J ends lost 4 bases and 8 bases respectively, with 14 bases between them. Germline loops: CDR1 SGHTA, CDR2 FQGTGA. CDR3 amino acids: CASSYQQGGGYTF. In DNA, the CDR3 is TGTGCCAGCAGCTACCAACAGGGCGGGGGCTACACCTTC.

This chain links TRBV6-1 with TRBJ1-2; the D gene is possibly TRBD1 (5 bases). The CDR3 covers 14 residues. CDR1 and CDR2 (germline): MNHNS, SASEGT. V was trimmed by 3 bases and J by 4 bases, leaving 12 bases between them. In DNA, the CDR3 is TGTGCCAGCAGTGAGATACAGGATGCCTATGGCTACACCTTC. Translating it yields CASSEIQDAYGYTF.

V and J are TRBV30 and TRBJ1-5, with no clear D. Germline V lookup: CDR1 GTSNPN, CDR2 SVGIG (reference sequence). CDR3 length: 14 residues. V was shortened by 0 bases and J by 5 bases, with 11 bases between the two germline ends. Here the CDR3 reads CAWSVWQSDQPQHF. CDR3 nucleotides: TGTGCCTGGAGTGTCTGGCAGTCGGATCAGCCCCAGCATTTT.

The V gene is TRBV6-5, the J gene TRBJ1-5, with D tentatively TRBD1 (5 bases). V was pared by 6 bases and J by 4 bases, with 13 bases between. The CDR3 extends over 14 amino acids. CDR1 MNHEY and CDR2 SVGAGI come from the germline V gene. DNA of the CDR3: TGTGCCAGCAGCCCACGGGGACGTAATCAGCCCCAGCATTTT. Amino acid sequence: CASSPRGRNQPQHF.

The CDR3, as DNA: TGTGCCAGCAGCCCAAGGATCCGGGTGGGGGGATCCTACAATGAGCAGTTCTTC. This codes for CASSPRIRVGGSYNEQFF. This chain uses TRBV11-3 with TRBJ2-1, with D tentatively TRBD2 (6 bases). The V end lost 5 bases, the J end lost 1 base, and 21 bases lay between the germline ends. The CDR3 contains 18 residues. Germline V CDR1 and CDR2: SGHNT, YENEEA.

CDR3 loop: CASSVETDTGELFF. Written as DNA, the CDR3 is TGTGCCAGCAGCGTAGAAACGGACACCGGGGAGCTGTTTTTT. This chain links TRBV9 with TRBJ2-2; D remains unclear. The CDR3 loop spans 14 amino acids. Trimming shortened V by 0 bases and J by 3 bases, and 6 bases separated the two germline ends. The germline CDR1 and CDR2 sequences are SGDLS and YYNGEE.

This clone has just a few counts. This chain uses TRBV9 with TRBJ1-1; no reliable D call. CDR3 length: 15 residues. Trimming stripped 0 bases from V and 0 bases from J, with 9 bases between. The germline gives CDR1 SGDLS, CDR2 YYNGEE. CDR3 sequence reads: CASSVGEVMNTEAFF. The CDR3 region has the DNA TGTGCCAGCAGCGTAGGAGAGGTCATGAACACTGAAGCTTTCTTT. Based on the CDR3 plus reference TRBV9 and TRBJ1-1, the full variable domain is DSGVTQTPKHLITATGQRVTLRCSPRSGDLSVYWYQQSLDQGLQFLIQYYNGEERAKGNILERFSAQQFPDLHSELNLSSLELGDSALYFCASSVGEVMNTEAFFGQGTRLTVV.

V is TRBV6-5 and J is TRBJ1-2; D gene uncertain. Trimming took off 6 bases at V and 8 bases at J, with 16 bases between the two ends. The CDR3 loop spans 13 amino acids. Germline-derived CDR1 and CDR2 are MNHEY and SVGAGI. As DNA, the CDR3 is TGTGCCAGCAGACCCGGACCGGGTGGCGGCTACACCTTC. Protein: CASRPGPGGGYTF.

This rearrangement joins TRBV7-3 to TRBJ2-3; a weak D match, TRBD2 (6 bases). V dropped 0 bases and J dropped 3 bases, with 7 bases sitting between them. CDR1 SGHTA and CDR2 FQGTGA come from the germline V gene. There are 14 residues in the CDR3. The CDR3 nucleotides read TGTGCCAGCAGCTTAACGGGGGGTACAGATACGCAGTATTTT. Its translation: CASSLTGGTDTQYF.

V and J are TRBV15 and TRBJ2-5; a weak D match, TRBD1 (5 bases). Germline CDR1 is LNHNV and CDR2 is YYDKDF (reference sequence). CDR3 size: 18 residues. The V gene lost 1 base and the J gene lost 4 bases, with 22 bases spanning the gap. CDR3 amino acids: CATSRGSSLSRVAETQYF. Here the CDR3 DNA reads TGTGCCACCAGCAGAGGTTCTTCCTTGTCCAGGGTTGCAGAGACCCAGTACTTC.

The chain joins TRBV7-8 to TRBJ2-7; 9 bases line up with TRBD1. The CDR3 loop spans 12 amino acids. Germline V gene lookup returns CDR1 SGHVS and CDR2 FQNEAQ. J gave up 5 bases and V 5 bases, and 1 base lay outside the gene matches. As DNA, the CDR3 is TGTGCCAGCAGCCGGACAGGGGACGAGCAGTACTTC. Amino acids: CASSRTGDEQYF.

This clone was counted only a few times. The chain carries TRBV18 and TRBJ1-1, with a tentative D call TRBD1 (6 bases). The germline V and J ends were trimmed by 3 bases and 4 bases, with 18 bases remaining between them. The germline CDR1 and CDR2 sequences are KGHSH and LQKENI. CDR3 length equals 16 residues. The CDR3 bases are TGTGCCAGCTCACCCAACGGACTGGGGGCCAGCACTGAAGCTTTCTTT. It specifies CASSPNGLGASTEAFF.

This chain's CDR3 is CASSQVRARDMNTEAFF. Here the CDR3 DNA reads TGTGCCAGCAGCCAAGTGCGTGCAAGAGATATGAACACTGAAGCTTTCTTT. This chain joins TRBV4-2 and TRBJ1-1; D call uncertain. The germline V and J ends were trimmed by 1 base and 0 bases, with 15 bases remaining between them. This CDR3 comprises 17 residues. The V gene's germline CDR1 is LGHNA and CDR2 YNFKEQ.

This rearrangement joins TRBV10-3 to TRBJ2-7, with D hard to call. Germline lookup yields CDR1 ENHRY and CDR2 SYGVKD. Trimming took 0 bases from V and 7 from J, leaving 13 bases between them. The CDR3 sequence is 14 residues long. This CDR3 reads CAISESLVRQEQYF. CDR3 nucleotide sequence: TGTGCCATCAGTGAGTCGCTGGTCCGTCAAGAGCAGTACTTC.